This T cell receptor (beta chain) is from a study of CD8 T cells in Susac syndrome. Background on the study: Within the sequenced group of Susac syndrome patients, over 5 showed active disease and about 8 were in remission. Treatment status at blood draw for the Susac syndrome patients was therapy-naive, corticosteroids, or intravenous immunoglobulin alone. Broader study findings: In Susac syndrome, CD8+ expansion was highest in TEMRA and active disease.

Germline CDR1 is DFQATT and CDR2 is SNEGSKA (reference sequence). The junction had 7 bases not matched to a gene; V was cut back by 3 bases and J by 1 base. This CDR3 is built from 17 residues. RNA totalling about 0.5 to 1 ug underwent reverse transcription with random hexamers. TCRdb passed the immunoSEQ multiplex PCR reads through MiXCR, listing each CDR3 protein once. The sample holds approximately 190,000 distinct CDR3 sequences, roughly 94% seen once. Comments on this clonotype: As yet, its antigen is unknown.

Source material: CD8+ T cells from PBMCs. The source of this sequence is a human donor with Susac syndrome. The V and J genes are TRBV20-1 and TRBJ2-4; 12 nucleotides line up with TRBD2. The CDR3 region is CSASSLAGGGAKNIQYF. In DNA form, the CDR3 reads TGCAGTGCTAGTTCACTAGCGGGAGGAGGCGCCAAAAACATTCAGTACTTC.